The subject of this entry is one T cell receptor (beta chain). Time point noted: patch test 2, 6 weeks after DPC sensitization. Regarding treatment: therapeutic diphenylcyclopropenone sensitization with weekly scalp DPC. The data originate from a study of human T cells and chemical hapten exposure. MiXCR, run by TCRdb on the RACE reads, gives a single entry per CDR3 protein. Here the sample spans about 380,000 distinct CDR3 sequences, roughly 6.3% being singletons. The germline V gene has CDR1 LGHNA and CDR2 YSLEER. There are 17 residues in the CDR3. Trimming left V 0 bases short and J 4 bases short, with 18 bases between.

This rearrangement joins TRBV4-3 to TRBJ1-1; D may be TRBD1 (5 bases). The receptor comes from a woman between 18 and 29 years old with alopecia areata. Some clones in this sample may be carry-over from other donors' samples. Sequences were derived from whole blood, sampled in connection with sensitization to the hapten diphenylcyclopropenone (DPC). The CDR3 DNA reads as TGCGCCAGCAGCCAAGATGCCAACCCGGTCAGGGCCACTGAAGCTTTCTTT. This encodes CASSQDANPVRATEAFF.